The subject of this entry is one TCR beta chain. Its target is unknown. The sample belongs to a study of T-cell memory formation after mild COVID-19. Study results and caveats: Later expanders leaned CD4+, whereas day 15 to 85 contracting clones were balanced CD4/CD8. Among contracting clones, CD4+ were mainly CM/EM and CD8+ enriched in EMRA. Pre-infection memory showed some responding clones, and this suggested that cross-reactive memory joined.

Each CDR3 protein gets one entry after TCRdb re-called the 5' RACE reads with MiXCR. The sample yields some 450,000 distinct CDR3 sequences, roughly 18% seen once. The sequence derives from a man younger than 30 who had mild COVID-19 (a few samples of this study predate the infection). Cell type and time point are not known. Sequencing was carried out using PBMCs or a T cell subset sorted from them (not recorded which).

CDR3 nucleotide sequence: TGCAGCGGGGGAAACACTGAAGCTTTCTTT. Translation: CSGGNTEAFF. V usage is TRBV29-1 and J usage is TRBJ1-1, with unresolved D. The V gene's germline CDR1 is SQVTM and CDR2 ANQGSEA. V gave up 7 bases and J gave up 2 bases, with 5 bases separating them. This CDR3 spans 10 amino acids.